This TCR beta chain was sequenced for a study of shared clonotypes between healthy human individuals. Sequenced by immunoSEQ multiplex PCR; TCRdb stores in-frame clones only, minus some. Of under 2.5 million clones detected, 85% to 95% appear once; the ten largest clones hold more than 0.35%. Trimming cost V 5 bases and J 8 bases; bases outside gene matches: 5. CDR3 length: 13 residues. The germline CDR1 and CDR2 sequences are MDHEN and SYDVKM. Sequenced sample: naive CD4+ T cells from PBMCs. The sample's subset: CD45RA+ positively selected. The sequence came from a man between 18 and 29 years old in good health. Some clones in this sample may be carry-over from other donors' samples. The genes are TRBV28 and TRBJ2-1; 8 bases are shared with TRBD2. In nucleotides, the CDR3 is TGTGCCAGCAGTCCCGGGGGGGGCGATGAGCAGTTCTTC. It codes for CASSPGGGDEQFF. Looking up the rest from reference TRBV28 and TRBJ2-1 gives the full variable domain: DVKVTQSSRYLVKRTGEKVFLECVQDMDHENMFWYRQDPGLGLRLIYFSYDVKMKEKGDIPEGYSVSREKKERFSLILESASTNQTSMYLCASSPGGGDEQFFGPGTRLTVL.